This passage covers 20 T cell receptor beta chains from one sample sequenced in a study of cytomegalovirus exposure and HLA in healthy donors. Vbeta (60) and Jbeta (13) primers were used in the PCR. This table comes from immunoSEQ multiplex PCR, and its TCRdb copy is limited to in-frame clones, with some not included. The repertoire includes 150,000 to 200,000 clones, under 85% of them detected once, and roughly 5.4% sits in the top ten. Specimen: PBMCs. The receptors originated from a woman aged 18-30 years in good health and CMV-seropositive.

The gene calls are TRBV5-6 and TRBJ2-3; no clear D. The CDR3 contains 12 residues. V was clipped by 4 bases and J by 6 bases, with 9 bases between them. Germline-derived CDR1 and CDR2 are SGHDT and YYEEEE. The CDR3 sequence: CASSQTGDTQYF. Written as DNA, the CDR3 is TGTGCCAGCAGCCAGACTGGGGATACGCAGTATTTT.

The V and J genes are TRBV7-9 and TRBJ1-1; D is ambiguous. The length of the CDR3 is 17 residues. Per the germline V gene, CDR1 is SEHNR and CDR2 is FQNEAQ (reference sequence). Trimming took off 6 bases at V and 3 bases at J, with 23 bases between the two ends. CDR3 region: CASSPRGEWEGYTEAFF. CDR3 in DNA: TGTGCCAGCAGTCCTCGGGGAGAGTGGGAAGGGTACACTGAAGCTTTCTTT.

Written as DNA, the CDR3 is TGTGCCAGCAGTACCCAGGGGTACACTGAAGCTTTCTTT. Protein: CASSTQGYTEAFF. The J gene is TRBJ1-1, the V gene TRBV6-5; possible D gene TRBD1, 6 bases. Germline CDR1 MNHEY, CDR2 SVGAGI. The CDR3 loop spans 13 amino acids. Deletions cut 5 bases from V and 3 bases from J, with 10 bases between.

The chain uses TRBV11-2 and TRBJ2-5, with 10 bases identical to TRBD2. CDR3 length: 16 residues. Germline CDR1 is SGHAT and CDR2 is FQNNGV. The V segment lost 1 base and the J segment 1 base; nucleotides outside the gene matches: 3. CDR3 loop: CASSLGASGGQETQYF. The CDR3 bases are TGTGCCAGCAGCTTAGGGGCTAGCGGGGGCCAAGAGACCCAGTACTTC.

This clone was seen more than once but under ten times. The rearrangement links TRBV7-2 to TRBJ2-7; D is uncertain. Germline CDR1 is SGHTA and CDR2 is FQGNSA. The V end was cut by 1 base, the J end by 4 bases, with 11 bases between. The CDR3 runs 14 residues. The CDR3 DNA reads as TGTGCCAGCAGCTTAGTCGCTAATGAGTACGAGCAGTACTTC. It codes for CASSLVANEYEQYF.

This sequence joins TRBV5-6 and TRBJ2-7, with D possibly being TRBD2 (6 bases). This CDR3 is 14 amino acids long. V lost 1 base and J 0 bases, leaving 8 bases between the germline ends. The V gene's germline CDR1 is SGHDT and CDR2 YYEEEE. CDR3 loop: CASSLPGSSYEQYF. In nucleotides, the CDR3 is TGTGCCAGCAGCTTGCCCGGGAGCTCCTACGAGCAGTACTTC.

CDR3 coding DNA: TGCGCCAGCAGAGAGTCTAGCGGGGGTGGAGAGACCCAGTACTTC. Translated: CASRESSGGGETQYF. The rearrangement uses TRBV5-1 and TRBJ2-5; 10 nucleotides match TRBD2. This CDR3 is 15 amino acids long. CDR1 and CDR2 from the germline V gene are SGHRS and YFSETQ. With 5 bases clipped from V and 4 bases from J, the junction kept 8 bases outside the gene matches.

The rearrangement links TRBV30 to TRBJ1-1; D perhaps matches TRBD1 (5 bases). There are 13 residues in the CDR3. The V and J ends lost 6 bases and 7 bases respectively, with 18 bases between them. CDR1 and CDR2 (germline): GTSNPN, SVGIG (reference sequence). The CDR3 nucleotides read TGTGCCTGTACCCCCCGCGACAGACTTGAAGCTTTCTTT. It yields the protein CACTPRDRLEAFF.

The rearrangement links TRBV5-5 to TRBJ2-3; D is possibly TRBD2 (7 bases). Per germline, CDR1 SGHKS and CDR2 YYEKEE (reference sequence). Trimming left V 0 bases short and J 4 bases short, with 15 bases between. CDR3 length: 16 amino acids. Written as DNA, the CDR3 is TGTGCCAGCAGCTTGGAGGGGGGGGCCGGAGCAGATACGCAGTATTTT. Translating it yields CASSLEGGAGADTQYF.

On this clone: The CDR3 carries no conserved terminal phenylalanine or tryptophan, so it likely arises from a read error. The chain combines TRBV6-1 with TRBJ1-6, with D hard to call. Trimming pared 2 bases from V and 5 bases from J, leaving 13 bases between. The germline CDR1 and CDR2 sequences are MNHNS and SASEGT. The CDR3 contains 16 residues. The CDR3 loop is CASSESAGWHNSPLHL. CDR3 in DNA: TGTGCCAGCAGTGAAAGTGCAGGTTGGCATAATTCACCCCTCCACCTT.

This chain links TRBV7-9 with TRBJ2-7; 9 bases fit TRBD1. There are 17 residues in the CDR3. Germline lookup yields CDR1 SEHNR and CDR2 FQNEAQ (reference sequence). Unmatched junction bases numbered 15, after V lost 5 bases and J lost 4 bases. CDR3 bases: TGTGCCAGCAGCCACCGGGACAGGGCCCTTGAGAGATACGAGCAGTACTTC. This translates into CASSHRDRALERYEQYF.

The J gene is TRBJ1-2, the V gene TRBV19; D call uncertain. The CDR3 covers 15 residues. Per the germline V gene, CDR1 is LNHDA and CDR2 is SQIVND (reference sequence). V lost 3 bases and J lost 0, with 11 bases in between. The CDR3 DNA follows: TGTGCCAGTAGTATTCGGCAGGAATCTAACTATGGCTACACCTTC. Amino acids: CASSIRQESNYGYTF.

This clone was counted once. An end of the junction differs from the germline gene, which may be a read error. The CDR3 region has the DNA TGTGCCAGCAGTGTATCGGGCGTCCCAATTGAAGCTTTCTTT. Protein product: CASSVSGVPIEAFF. The rearrangement links TRBV27 to TRBJ1-1, with D hard to call. The CDR3 length is 14 residues. Germline V gene data show CDR1 as MNHEY and CDR2 as SMNVEV (reference sequence).

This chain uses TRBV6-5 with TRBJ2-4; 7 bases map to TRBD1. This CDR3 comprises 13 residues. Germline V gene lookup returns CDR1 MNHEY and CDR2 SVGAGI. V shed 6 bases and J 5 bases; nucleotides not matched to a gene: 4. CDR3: CASRSGTENIQYF. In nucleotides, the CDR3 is TGTGCCAGCAGGTCGGGGACAGAAAACATTCAGTACTTC.

CDR3: CASSYTGGTGELFF. CDR3 sequence (DNA): TGCGCCAGCAGTTATACAGGGGGAACCGGGGAGCTGTTTTTT. This sequence joins TRBV5-1 and TRBJ2-2, with 8 bases identical to TRBD1. The J segment lost 5 bases and the V segment lost 5 bases, leaving 5 bases of the junction unmatched. CDR3 length: 14 amino acids. Germline-derived CDR1 and CDR2 are SGHRS and YFSETQ.

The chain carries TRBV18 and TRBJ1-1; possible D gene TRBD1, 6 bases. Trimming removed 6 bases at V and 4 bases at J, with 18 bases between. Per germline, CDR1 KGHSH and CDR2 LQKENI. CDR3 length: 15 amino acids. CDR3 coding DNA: TGTGCCAGCTCGCTTCAGGGGACCACTGGCACTGAAGCTTTCTTT. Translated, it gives CASSLQGTTGTEAFF.

In DNA, the CDR3 is TGTGCCAGCAGCTTAAGACTAGCGGGGGGCTACACCGGGGAGCTGTTTTTT. It is translated as CASSLRLAGGYTGELFF. The chain is built from TRBV13 and TRBJ2-2; TRBD2 matches 13 bases. V shed 2 bases and J 3 bases; nucleotides not matched to a gene: 3. This CDR3 is built from 17 residues. Looked up from germline, CDR1 is PRHDT and CDR2 is FYEKMQ (reference sequence). The complete variable domain, with remaining parts taken from reference TRBV13 and TRBJ2-2, reads AAGVIQSPRHLIKEKRETATLKCYPIPRHDTVYWYQQGPGQDPQFLISFYEKMQSDKGSIPDRFSAQQFSDYHSELNMSSLELGDSALYFCASSLRLAGGYTGELFFGEGSRLTVL.

As DNA, the CDR3 is TGTGCCAGCAGTCAACGTAGCGGGGGGGGAGAAGCTTTCTTT. Translating gives CASSQRSGGGEAFF. The V gene is TRBV6-5, the J gene TRBJ1-1; TRBD1 is a possible D gene (5 bases). The CDR3 is made up of 14 amino acids. Germline V gene data show CDR1 as MNHEY and CDR2 as SVGAGI. The V and J ends lost 5 bases and 8 bases respectively, with 18 bases between them.

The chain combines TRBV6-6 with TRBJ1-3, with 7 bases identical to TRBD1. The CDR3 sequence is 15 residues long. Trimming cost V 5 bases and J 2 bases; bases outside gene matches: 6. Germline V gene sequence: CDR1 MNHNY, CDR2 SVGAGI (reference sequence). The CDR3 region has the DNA TGTGCCAGCAGTCACAGGGGCGAGACTGGAAACACCATATATTTT. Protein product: CASSHRGETGNTIYF.

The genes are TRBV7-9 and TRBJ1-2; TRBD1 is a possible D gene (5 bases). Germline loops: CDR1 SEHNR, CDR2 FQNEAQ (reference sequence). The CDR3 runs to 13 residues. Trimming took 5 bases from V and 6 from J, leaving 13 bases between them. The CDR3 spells CASSQTTAHGYTF. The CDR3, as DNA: TGTGCCAGCAGCCAGACGACAGCGCATGGCTACACCTTC.